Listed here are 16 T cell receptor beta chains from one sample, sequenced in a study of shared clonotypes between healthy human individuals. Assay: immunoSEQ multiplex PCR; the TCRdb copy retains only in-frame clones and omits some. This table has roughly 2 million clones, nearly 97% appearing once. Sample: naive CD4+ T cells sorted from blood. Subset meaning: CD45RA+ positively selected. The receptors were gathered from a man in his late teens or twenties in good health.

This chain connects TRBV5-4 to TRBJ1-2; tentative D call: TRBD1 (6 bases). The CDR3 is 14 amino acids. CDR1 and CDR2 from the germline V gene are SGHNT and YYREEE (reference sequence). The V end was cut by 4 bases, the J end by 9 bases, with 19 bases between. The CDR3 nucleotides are TGTGCCAGCAGCGGGTCCGGGACATCCGTGAGCTACACCTTC. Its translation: CASSGSGTSVSYTF.

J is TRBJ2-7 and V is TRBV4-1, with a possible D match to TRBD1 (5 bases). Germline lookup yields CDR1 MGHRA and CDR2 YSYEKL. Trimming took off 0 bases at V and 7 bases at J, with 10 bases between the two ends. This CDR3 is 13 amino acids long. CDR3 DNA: TGCGCCAGCAGCCAAGATCAGGGTGGTGAGCAGTACTTC. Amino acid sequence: CASSQDQGGEQYF.

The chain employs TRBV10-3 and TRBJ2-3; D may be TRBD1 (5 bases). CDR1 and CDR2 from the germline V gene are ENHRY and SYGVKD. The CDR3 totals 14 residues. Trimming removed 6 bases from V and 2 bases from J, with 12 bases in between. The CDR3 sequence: CAISRDRATDTQYF. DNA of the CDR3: TGTGCCATCAGCCGTGACAGAGCCACAGATACGCAGTATTTT.

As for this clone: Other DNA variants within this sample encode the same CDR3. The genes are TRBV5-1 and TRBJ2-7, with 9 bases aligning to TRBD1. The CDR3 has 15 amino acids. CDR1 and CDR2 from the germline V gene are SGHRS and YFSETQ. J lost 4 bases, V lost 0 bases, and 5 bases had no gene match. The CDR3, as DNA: TGCGCCAGCAGCTTGGTGGGGGACAGGGCTTACGAGCAGTACTTC. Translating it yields CASSLVGDRAYEQYF.

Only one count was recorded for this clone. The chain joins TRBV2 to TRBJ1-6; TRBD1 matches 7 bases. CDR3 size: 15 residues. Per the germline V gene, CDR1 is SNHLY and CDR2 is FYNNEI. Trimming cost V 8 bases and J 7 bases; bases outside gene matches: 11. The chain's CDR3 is CASHETGKKNSPLHF. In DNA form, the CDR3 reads TGTGCCAGCCACGAGACAGGGAAAAAAAATTCACCCCTCCACTTT.

In nucleotides, the CDR3 is TGTGCCTTGGACACAAAACTGTTTTTT. Translating gives CALDTKLFF. The genes are TRBV27 and TRBJ1-4; maybe TRBD1 (5 bases). The CDR3 spans 9 residues. The V end was cut by 11 bases, the J end by 10 bases, with 8 bases between. The germline V gene has CDR1 MNHEY and CDR2 SMNVEV (reference sequence).

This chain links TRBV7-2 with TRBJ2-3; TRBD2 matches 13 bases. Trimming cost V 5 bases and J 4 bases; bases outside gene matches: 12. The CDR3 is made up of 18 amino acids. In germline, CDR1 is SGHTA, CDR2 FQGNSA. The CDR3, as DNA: TGTGCCAGCAGCCTCGTCAGACTAGCGGGGGGCCTATCAGATACGCAGTATTTT. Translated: CASSLVRLAGGLSDTQYF.

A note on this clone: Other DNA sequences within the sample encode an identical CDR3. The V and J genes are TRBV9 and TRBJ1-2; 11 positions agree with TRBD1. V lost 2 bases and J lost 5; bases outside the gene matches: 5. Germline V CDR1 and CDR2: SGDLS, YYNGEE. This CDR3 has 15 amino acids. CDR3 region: CASSVGQGAGYGYTF. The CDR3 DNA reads TGTGCCAGCAGCGTTGGACAGGGGGCAGGGTATGGCTACACCTTC.

CDR3 sequence reads: CASTGTGGATWTEAFF. For the CDR3, the DNA is TGTGCCAGCACCGGGACAGGGGGCGCGACTTGGACTGAAGCTTTCTTT. The V call is TRBV28, the J call TRBJ1-1; 12 nucleotides align to TRBD1. CDR3 length: 16 amino acids. V lost 7 bases to trimming and J lost 5 bases; unmatched junction nucleotides: 11. Per germline, CDR1 MDHEN and CDR2 SYDVKM.

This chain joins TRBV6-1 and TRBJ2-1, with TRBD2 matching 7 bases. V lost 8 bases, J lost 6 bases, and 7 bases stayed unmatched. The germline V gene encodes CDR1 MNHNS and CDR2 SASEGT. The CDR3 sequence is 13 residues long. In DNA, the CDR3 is TGTGCCAGCGCCTTTTGGGGGGGCAATGAGCAGTTCTTC. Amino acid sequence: CASAFWGGNEQFF.

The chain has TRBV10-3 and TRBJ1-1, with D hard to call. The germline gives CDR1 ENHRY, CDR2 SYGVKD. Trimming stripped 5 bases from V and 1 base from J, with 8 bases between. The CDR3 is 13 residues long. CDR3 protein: CAISPRQNTEAFF. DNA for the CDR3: TGTGCCATCAGTCCTAGGCAGAACACTGAAGCTTTCTTT.

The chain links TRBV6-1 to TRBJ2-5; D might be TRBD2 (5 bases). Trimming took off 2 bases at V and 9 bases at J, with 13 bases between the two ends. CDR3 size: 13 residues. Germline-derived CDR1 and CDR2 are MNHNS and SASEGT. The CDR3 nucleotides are TGTGCCAGCAGTGAATTTAGCGCGGGTCCCCAGTACTTC. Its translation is CASSEFSAGPQYF.

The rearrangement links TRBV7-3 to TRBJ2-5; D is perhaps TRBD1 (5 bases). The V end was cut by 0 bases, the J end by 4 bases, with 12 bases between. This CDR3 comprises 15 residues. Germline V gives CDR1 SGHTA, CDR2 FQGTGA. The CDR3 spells CASSLTGAVGETQYF. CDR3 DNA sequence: TGTGCCAGCAGCTTAACAGGGGCTGTCGGAGAGACCCAGTACTTC.

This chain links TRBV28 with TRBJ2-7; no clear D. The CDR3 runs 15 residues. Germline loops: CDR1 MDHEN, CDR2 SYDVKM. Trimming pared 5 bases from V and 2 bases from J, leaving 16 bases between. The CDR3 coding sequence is TGTGCCAGCAGTCCGAGCTCGAGAGGTCCCTACGAGCAGTACTTC. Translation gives CASSPSSRGPYEQYF.

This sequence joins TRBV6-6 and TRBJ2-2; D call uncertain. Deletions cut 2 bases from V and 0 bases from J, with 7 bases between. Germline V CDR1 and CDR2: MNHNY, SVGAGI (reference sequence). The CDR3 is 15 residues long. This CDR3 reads CASSYVGTNTGELFF. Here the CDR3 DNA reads TGTGCCAGCAGTTACGTTGGAACGAACACCGGGGAGCTGTTTTTT.

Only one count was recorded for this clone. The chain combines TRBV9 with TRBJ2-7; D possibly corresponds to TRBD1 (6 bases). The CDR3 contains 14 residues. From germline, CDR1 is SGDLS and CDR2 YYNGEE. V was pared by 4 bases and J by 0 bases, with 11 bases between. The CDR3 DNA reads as TGTGCCAGCAGCTCCACAGGGAGCTCCTACGAGCAGTACTTC. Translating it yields CASSSTGSSYEQYF.